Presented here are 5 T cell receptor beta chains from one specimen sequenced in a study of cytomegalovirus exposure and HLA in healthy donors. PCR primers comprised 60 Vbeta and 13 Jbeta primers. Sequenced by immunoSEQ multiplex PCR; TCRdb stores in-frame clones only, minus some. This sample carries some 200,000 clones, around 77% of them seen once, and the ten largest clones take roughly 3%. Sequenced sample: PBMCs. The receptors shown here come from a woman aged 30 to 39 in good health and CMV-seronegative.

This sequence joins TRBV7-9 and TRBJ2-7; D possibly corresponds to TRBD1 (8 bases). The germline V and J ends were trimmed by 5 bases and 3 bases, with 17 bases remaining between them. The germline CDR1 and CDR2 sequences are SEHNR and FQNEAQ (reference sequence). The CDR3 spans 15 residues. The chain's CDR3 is CASSQPQGGLYEQYF. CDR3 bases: TGTGCCAGCAGCCAACCACAGGGGGGGCTCTACGAGCAGTACTTC.

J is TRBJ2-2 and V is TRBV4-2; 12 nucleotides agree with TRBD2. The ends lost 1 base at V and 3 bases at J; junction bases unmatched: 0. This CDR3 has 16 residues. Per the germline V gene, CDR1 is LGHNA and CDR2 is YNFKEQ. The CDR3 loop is CASSQGLAGDTGELFF. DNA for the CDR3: TGTGCCAGCAGCCAAGGACTAGCGGGGGACACCGGGGAGCTGTTTTTT.

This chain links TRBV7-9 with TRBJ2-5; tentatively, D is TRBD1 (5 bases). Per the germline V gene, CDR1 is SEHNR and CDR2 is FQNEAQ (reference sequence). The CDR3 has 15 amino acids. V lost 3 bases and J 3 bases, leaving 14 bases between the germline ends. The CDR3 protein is CASSFQGSKKETQYF. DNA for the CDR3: TGTGCCAGCAGCTTCCAGGGAAGCAAGAAAGAGACCCAGTACTTC.

The CDR3 nucleotides are TGCGCCAGCAGCTTGATAGCGAACACTGAAGCTTTCTTT. This encodes CASSLIANTEAFF. The chain is built from TRBV5-1 and TRBJ1-1; D gene uncertain. With 1 base removed from V and 1 base from J, the gap between germline ends came to 5 bases. Per germline, CDR1 SGHRS and CDR2 YFSETQ. The CDR3 has 13 residues. Supplemented by reference TRBV5-1 and TRBJ1-1, the full variable domain reads KAGVTQTPRYLIKTRGQQVTLSCSPISGHRSVSWYQQTPGQGLQFLFEYFSETQRNKGNFPGRFSGRQFSNSRSEMNVSTLELGDSALYLCASSLIANTEAFFGQGTRLTVV.

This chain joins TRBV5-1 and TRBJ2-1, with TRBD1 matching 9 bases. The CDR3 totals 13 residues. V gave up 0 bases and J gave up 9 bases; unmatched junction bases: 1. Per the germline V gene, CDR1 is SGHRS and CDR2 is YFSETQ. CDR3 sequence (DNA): TGCGCCAGCAGCTTGGACAGGGGGCGTGAGCAGTTCTTC. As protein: CASSLDRGREQFF.